This T cell receptor (beta chain) was sequenced in a study of T cell clonality in common variable immunodeficiency. Study-wide points: Fewer TCRbeta clones were shared among CVID subjects than controls.

Sequencing was performed with immunoSEQ multiplex PCR; in TCRdb, only in-frame clones are kept and a portion is missing. The sample holds tens of thousands of clones, and no clone turns up only once. Looked up from germline, CDR1 is DFQATT and CDR2 is SNEGSKA (reference sequence). The CDR3 consists of 12 residues. With 6 bases removed from V and 3 bases from J, the gap between germline ends came to 12 bases. This clone was found many times. Its antigen is not identified. The read halts 3 residues ahead of the CDR3 end, with the missing end drawn from the germline J gene. This clonotype was sampled from a person aged 18-70 years in good health. The rearrangement joins TRBV20-1 to TRBJ2-7; either TRBD1 or TRBD2 may fit D (5 bases each). What was sequenced was peripheral blood mononuclear cells. The sequenced part of the CDR3 DNA is TGCAGTGCCCAGAGGGGCGGCTACGAG. Amino acids: CSAQRGGYE. The CDR3 as a whole reads CSAQRGGYEQYF.